This entry features one TCR beta chain sequence. The antigen is unknown. The entry originates in a study of cytomegalovirus exposure and HLA in healthy donors. Notes on the study in general: Apparent HLA restriction characterized most CMV-associated TCR beta chains in a later analysis.

Use of 60 Vbeta and 13 Jbeta primers characterized the PCR. Assay used: immunoSEQ multiplex PCR; TCRdb lists only in-frame clones, some missing. Among 90,000 to 110,000 clones listed, just under 80% were seen once. The sequence derives from a young man in good health and CMV-seronegative. The sequenced sample was PBMCs.

The CDR3 protein is CAWSGLAGNRRAYEQYF. In DNA, the CDR3 is TGTGCCTGGAGTGGACTAGCGGGAAATAGGCGGGCCTACGAGCAGTACTTC. The rearrangement joins TRBV30 to TRBJ2-7; 11 positions match TRBD2. CDR3 size: 17 residues. V lost 1 base, J lost 2 bases, and 10 bases stayed unmatched. Germline V gene sequence: CDR1 GTSNPN, CDR2 SVGIG (reference sequence).